These 25 T cell receptor beta chains were all obtained from the same sample, sequenced in a study of OX40 agonist ivuxolimab in advanced cancers. Assay used: immunoSEQ multiplex PCR; TCRdb lists only in-frame clones, some missing. The repertoire holds 10,000 to 15,000 clones, with 65% to 80% as singletons. Sample: CD4+ or CD8+ T cells sorted from blood, taken in a trial of the OX40 agonist ivuxolimab. These receptors were taken from an adult with an advanced solid tumor such as melanoma, head and neck, liver or kidney cancer.

On this clone itself: This could be a read error, since a much larger clone is one nucleotide away. Other nucleotide sequences from this sample produce the same CDR3. The chain uses TRBV28 and TRBJ2-7, with TRBD1 identical over 7 bases. V dropped 3 bases and J dropped 4; count of bases not matched to a gene: 3. From germline, CDR1 is MDHEN and CDR2 SYDVKM. The length of the CDR3 is 13 residues. CDR3 in DNA: TGTGCCAGCAGTTTCCCACAGGGGTACGAGCAGTACTTC. Protein: CASSFPQGYEQYF. Full variable domain (rest looked up from reference TRBV28 and TRBJ2-7): DVKVTQSSRYLVKRTGEKVFLECVQDMDHENMFWYRQDPGLGLRLIYFSYDVKMKEKGDIPEGYSVSREKKERFSLILESASTNQTSMYLCASSFPQGYEQYFGPGTRLTVT.

The rearrangement links TRBV28 to TRBJ2-1; a weak D match, TRBD1 (6 bases). Trimming left V 7 bases short and J 1 base short, with 11 bases between. The CDR3 sequence is 14 residues long. Looked up from germline, CDR1 is MDHEN and CDR2 is SYDVKM. Here the CDR3 reads CASTQGGSYNEQFF. CDR3 DNA sequence: TGTGCCAGCACGCAAGGGGGTTCCTACAATGAGCAGTTCTTC. The full variable domain, completed using reference TRBV28 and TRBJ2-1, is DVKVTQSSRYLVKRTGEKVFLECVQDMDHENMFWYRQDPGLGLRLIYFSYDVKMKEKGDIPEGYSVSREKKERFSLILESASTNQTSMYLCASTQGGSYNEQFFGPGTRLTVL.

J is TRBJ2-7 and V is TRBV28; D is undetermined. The V end lost 3 bases, the J end lost 3 bases, and 9 bases lay between the germline ends. Germline V CDR1 and CDR2: MDHEN, SYDVKM. This CDR3 has 13 residues. The CDR3 DNA reads as TGTGCCAGCAGTTTGGGCAGGTTCTACGAGCAGTACGTC. Its translation: CASSLGRFYEQYV.

The chain is built from TRBV27 and TRBJ1-1; D might be TRBD1 (5 bases). CDR3 length: 12 amino acids. The V gene lost 6 bases and the J gene lost 8 bases, with 13 bases spanning the gap. Germline V CDR1 and CDR2: MNHEY, SMNVEV (reference sequence). The CDR3 sequence is CASRRGVGEAFF. The CDR3 DNA reads TGTGCCAGCAGGCGGGGGGTTGGGGAAGCTTTCTTT.

The genes are TRBV4-1 and TRBJ1-1, with D possibly being TRBD1 (5 bases). CDR3 length equals 17 residues. Deletions cut 0 bases from V and 3 bases from J, with 17 bases between. Germline V gene sequence: CDR1 MGHRA, CDR2 YSYEKL. DNA for the CDR3: TGCGCCAGCAGCCAAGATCCTGGCAGGGAGCGGGACACTGAAGCTTTCTTT. Its protein is CASSQDPGRERDTEAFF.

This sequence joins TRBV2 and TRBJ1-1; D unclear. The V end lost 4 bases, the J end lost 4 bases, and 4 bases lay between the germline ends. Germline loops: CDR1 SNHLY, CDR2 FYNNEI. The CDR3 totals 11 residues. The CDR3 DNA is TGTGCCAGCAGTGTCGGCACTGAAGCTTTCTTT. Amino acid sequence: CASSVGTEAFF.

The V and J genes are TRBV7-6 and TRBJ2-7; 7 bases align to TRBD2. Germline CDR1 reads SGHVS; CDR2 reads FNYEAQ. The ends lost 1 base at V and 4 bases at J; junction bases unmatched: 7. This CDR3 spans 15 amino acids. Written as DNA, the CDR3 is TGTGCCAGCAGCTTAGAGGGGACTACCGCTTACGAGCAGTACTTC. It yields the protein CASSLEGTTAYEQYF.

This clone is judged medium-sized. The V call is TRBV28, the J call TRBJ2-2; D is unclear. V dropped 8 bases and J dropped 4 bases, with 14 bases sitting between them. Germline-derived CDR1 and CDR2 are MDHEN and SYDVKM. The CDR3 runs 14 residues. CDR3 nucleotides: TGTGCCAGCCACTCACGGTCGAGCACCGGGGAGCTGTTTTTT. This sequence encodes CASHSRSSTGELFF.

The chain combines TRBV5-1 with TRBJ2-7; TRBD2 aligns across 11 bases. CDR1 and CDR2 from the germline V gene are SGHRS and YFSETQ. The CDR3 loop spans 16 amino acids. V was clipped by 4 bases and J by 6 bases; unmatched bases: 12. The DNA for the CDR3 is TGCGCCAGCAGCCCGGGAAGGGGACTAGCGGAACCCGAGCAGTACGTC. This sequence encodes CASSPGRGLAEPEQYV.

The chain links TRBV5-6 to TRBJ2-1, with a weak D call TRBD1 (5 bases). The CDR3 runs to 15 residues. V gave up 0 bases and J gave up 1 base, with 8 bases separating them. The germline CDR1 and CDR2 sequences are SGHDT and YYEEEE. CDR3 in amino acids: CASSLAQGSYNEQFF. The CDR3 DNA reads TGTGCCAGCAGCTTGGCTCAGGGATCCTACAATGAGCAGTTCTTC.

In this sample, this clone is medium-sized. The chain is built from TRBV5-6 and TRBJ2-1, with unresolved D. The CDR3 extends over 18 amino acids. V lost 1 base and J 4 bases, leaving 21 bases between the germline ends. Germline CDR1 and CDR2: SGHDT and YYEEEE. DNA of the CDR3: TGTGCCAGCAGCTTGTCTGCCGGGTTGGACCGCCAATACAATGAGCAGTTCTTC. Amino acids: CASSLSAGLDRQYNEQFF.

The gene calls are TRBV27 and TRBJ2-7, with D perhaps matching TRBD1 or TRBD2 (5 bases each). The germline V gene has CDR1 MNHEY and CDR2 SMNVEV (reference sequence). The CDR3 is 13 amino acids. V was shortened by 0 bases and J by 12 bases, with 15 bases between the two germline ends. In nucleotides, the CDR3 is TGTGCCAGCAGTTTATCCTCCGGGGCGGACCGGTACTTC. Its translation: CASSLSSGADRYF.

In its sample, this clone was seen a few times. The chain links TRBV27 to TRBJ2-7, with D perhaps matching TRBD2 (7 bases). This CDR3 spans 15 amino acids. V lost 2 bases and J lost 3, with 14 bases in between. The V gene's germline CDR1 is MNHEY and CDR2 SMNVEV (reference sequence). CDR3 region: CASSLGGGLGYEQYF. CDR3 coding DNA: TGTGCCAGCAGTTTAGGGGGGGGGCTGGGCTACGAGCAGTACTTC.

V gene TRBV12-5 combines with J gene TRBJ2-1, with TRBD2 identical over 13 bases. J gave up 8 bases and V 5 bases, and 6 bases lay outside the gene matches. The CDR3 loop spans 15 amino acids. Germline assignment: CDR1 LGHNT and CDR2 FRNRAP. The CDR3 loop is CASGLGTSGTHEQFF. The CDR3 nucleotides read TGTGCTAGTGGTCTCGGGACTAGCGGGACCCATGAGCAGTTCTTC. Based on the CDR3 plus reference TRBV12-5 and TRBJ2-1, the full variable domain is DARVTQTPRHKVTEMGQEVTMRCQPILGHNTVFWYRQTMMQGLELLAYFRNRAPLDDSGMPKDRFSAEMPDATLATLKIQPSEPRDSAVYFCASGLGTSGTHEQFFGPGTRLTVL.

The V and J genes are TRBV29-1 and TRBJ2-3, with 9 bases aligning to TRBD1. CDR1 is SQVTM and CDR2 is ANQGSEA in the germline V gene. Trimming at V came to 5 bases and at J to 2 bases, leaving 2 bases not matched to a gene. This CDR3 is 13 amino acids long. The CDR3 here is CSVWTGDTDTQYF. The DNA for the CDR3 is TGCAGCGTTTGGACAGGGGACACAGATACGCAGTATTTT.

The gene calls are TRBV5-6 and TRBJ1-2; D perhaps matches TRBD1 (5 bases). V lost 1 base and J 6 bases, leaving 7 bases between the germline ends. The V gene's germline CDR1 is SGHDT and CDR2 YYEEEE. This CDR3 is 12 amino acids long. For the CDR3, the DNA is TGTGCCAGCAGCTTGCGGGGGGATGGCTACACCTTC. It translates to CASSLRGDGYTF. Together with reference TRBV5-6 and TRBJ1-2, the CDR3 gives the full variable domain: DAGVTQSPTHLIKTRGQQVTLRCSPKSGHDTVSWYQQALGQGPQFIFQYYEEEERQRGNFPDRFSGHQFPNYSSELNVNALLLGDSALYLCASSLRGDGYTFGSGTRLTVV.

This clone has only one observation. The chain uses TRBV5-1 and TRBJ2-1, with 10 bases aligning to TRBD2. The CDR3 runs to 16 residues. V shed 3 bases, J shed 5 bases, and the junction held 8 bases outside the gene matches. CDR1 is SGHRS, CDR2 YFSETQ, per germline. Written as DNA, the CDR3 is TGCGCCAGCAGCTCCGTAGGACTAGCGGCTAACAATGAGCAGTTCTTC. This encodes CASSSVGLAANNEQFF.

This sequence joins TRBV7-9 and TRBJ1-1; no reliable D call. With 6 bases removed from V and 2 bases from J, the gap between germline ends came to 4 bases. Germline CDR1 SEHNR, CDR2 FQNEAQ (reference sequence). The CDR3 length is 11 residues. The CDR3 protein is CASSLNTEAFF. CDR3 nucleotide sequence: TGTGCCAGCAGTCTAAACACTGAAGCTTTCTTT.

This clone showed up just once. The chain couples TRBV7-9 to TRBJ1-1; D might be TRBD1 (5 bases). The V gene's germline CDR1 is SEHNR and CDR2 FQNEAQ (reference sequence). V lost 0 bases, J lost 6 bases, and 14 bases lay in between. The CDR3 has 15 residues. The CDR3 bases are TGTGCCAGCAGCTTAGCTGGAAGGGGTAAGGCTGAAGCTTTCTTT. It codes for CASSLAGRGKAEAFF.

The chain has TRBV10-3 and TRBJ1-2, with TRBD1 matching 10 bases. This CDR3 has 14 residues. V shed 7 bases, J shed 2 bases, and the junction held 4 bases outside the gene matches. The germline V gene encodes CDR1 ENHRY and CDR2 SYGVKD. The CDR3 loop is CAINRQGANYGYTF. CDR3 in DNA: TGTGCCATCAATCGACAGGGGGCGAACTATGGCTACACCTTC.

This clone was observed a single time. V and J are TRBV11-2 and TRBJ2-5, with 7 bases identical to TRBD2. Germline V CDR1 and CDR2: SGHAT, FQNNGV. CDR3 length equals 14 residues. V trimming: 3 bases; J trimming: 3 bases; junction bases outside the gene matches: 4. Here the CDR3 reads CASSFSGGKETQYF. The DNA of the CDR3 is TGTGCCAGCAGCTTCTCGGGGGGAAAAGAGACCCAGTACTTC.

The chain combines TRBV9 with TRBJ1-2; D is ambiguous. Per the germline V gene, CDR1 is SGDLS and CDR2 is YYNGEE. Trimming removed 0 bases from V and 5 bases from J, with 8 bases in between. This CDR3 is 13 amino acids long. CDR3 in DNA: TGTGCCAGCAGCGTAGGGAGCTGGTATGGCTACACCTTC. Residues: CASSVGSWYGYTF.

The chain employs TRBV28 and TRBJ2-7; D not resolved. The V gene lost 6 bases and the J gene lost 3 bases, with 18 bases spanning the gap. This CDR3 spans 15 amino acids. Germline CDR1 is MDHEN and CDR2 is SYDVKM. The CDR3 is CASRLTALGIYEQYF. CDR3 coding DNA: TGTGCCAGCAGACTTACAGCTCTGGGAATCTACGAGCAGTACTTC.

The rearrangement uses TRBV5-1 and TRBJ2-2; D unclear. Germline lookup yields CDR1 SGHRS and CDR2 YFSETQ. Trimming took 0 bases from V and 6 from J, leaving 3 bases between them. This CDR3 is built from 12 residues. CDR3 protein: CASSLVPGELFF. The CDR3 nucleotides read TGCGCCAGCAGCTTGGTCCCCGGGGAGCTGTTTTTT. Supplemented by reference TRBV5-1 and TRBJ2-2, the full variable domain reads KAGVTQTPRYLIKTRGQQVTLSCSPISGHRSVSWYQQTPGQGLQFLFEYFSETQRNKGNFPGRFSGRQFSNSRSEMNVSTLELGDSALYLCASSLVPGELFFGEGSRLTVL.

This clone was seen once. J is TRBJ2-7 and V is TRBV7-9; 11 bases map to TRBD2. The V gene's germline CDR1 is SEHNR and CDR2 FQNEAQ (reference sequence). The CDR3 contains 17 residues. The J segment lost 1 base and the V segment lost 2 bases, leaving 7 bases of the junction unmatched. The CDR3 region is CASSLPSSGRSSYEQYF. For the CDR3, the DNA is TGTGCCAGCAGCTTACCCTCTAGCGGGAGGTCTTCCTACGAGCAGTACTTC.